A selection of T cell receptor beta chains follows, all from one sample in a study of shared clonotypes between healthy human individuals. Profiled with immunoSEQ multiplex PCR; TCRdb holds only in-frame clones, not every one. The data contain roughly 2.5 million clones, over 85% of them singletons. The specimen sequenced was naive CD4+ T cells sorted from blood. The receptors stem from a man aged 18 to 30 in good health. The CDR3 runs from the conserved cysteine through the conserved F or W. The order of the fields is clone size, V gene, J gene, D gene, CDR3 protein, CDR3 DNA. D genes are given only for firm matches. Size is stated for part of the rows, as once, few or many counts, or as a class when the clone is expanded.

clone_size: once; v_call: TRBV7-9; j_call: TRBJ1-1; d_call: .; cdr3_aa: CASSLDPAASEAFF; cdr3_nt: TGTGCCAGCAGTCTAGACCCGGCAGCGAGTGAAGCTTTCTTT
clone_size: .; v_call: TRBV5-1; j_call: TRBJ1-3; d_call: TRBD1; cdr3_aa: CASSPGQGDGNTIYF; cdr3_nt: TGCGCCAGCAGCCCCGGACAGGGGGACGGAAACACCATATATTTT
clone_size: .; v_call: TRBV27; j_call: TRBJ1-1; d_call: .; cdr3_aa: CASSRLLRDKAEAFF; cdr3_nt: TGTGCCAGCAGCCGTCTACTTAGGGACAAGGCTGAAGCTTTCTTT
clone_size: .; v_call: TRBV10-1; j_call: TRBJ2-5; d_call: .; cdr3_aa: CASSESVAGTETQYF; cdr3_nt: TGCGCCAGCAGTGAGTCCGTGGCGGGAACAGAGACCCAGTACTTC
clone_size: .; v_call: TRBV18; j_call: TRBJ2-5; d_call: .; cdr3_aa: CASSPRNYHTAQGETQYF; cdr3_nt: TGTGCCAGCTCACCACGCAATTATCACACAGCCCAGGGGGAGACCCAGTACTTC
clone_size: .; v_call: TRBV6-5; j_call: TRBJ2-7; d_call: .; cdr3_aa: CASSYGGSEQYF; cdr3_nt: TGTGCCAGCAGTTACGGGGGCTCCGAGCAGTACTTC
clone_size: .; v_call: TRBV19; j_call: TRBJ2-2; d_call: TRBD1; cdr3_aa: CASRPGQATGELFF; cdr3_nt: TGTGCCAGTAGACCGGGACAGGCTACCGGGGAGCTGTTTTTT
clone_size: .; v_call: TRBV27; j_call: TRBJ2-7; d_call: TRBD1; cdr3_aa: CASSRDRGQGGSYEQYF; cdr3_nt: TGTGCCAGCAGTCGAGACCGCGGACAGGGGGGGAGTTACGAGCAGTACTTC
clone_size: .; v_call: TRBV5-1; j_call: TRBJ2-5; d_call: TRBD1; cdr3_aa: CASSPRTGPETQYF; cdr3_nt: TGCGCCAGCAGCCCAAGGACAGGGCCAGAGACCCAGTACTTC
clone_size: .; v_call: TRBV11-2; j_call: TRBJ2-1; d_call: TRBD2; cdr3_aa: CASSSSGAYNEQFF; cdr3_nt: TGTGCCAGCAGCAGTAGCGGGGCCTACAATGAGCAGTTCTTC
clone_size: once; v_call: TRBV4-3; j_call: TRBJ1-5; d_call: .; cdr3_aa: CASSQEAYSNQPQHF; cdr3_nt: TGCGCCAGCAGCCAAGAGGCGTATAGCAATCAGCCCCAGCATTTT
clone_size: .; v_call: TRBV6-1; j_call: TRBJ1-2; d_call: TRBD1; cdr3_aa: CASSDPGQGRGYTF; cdr3_nt: TGTGCCAGCAGTGATCCGGGACAGGGGCGCGGCTACACCTTC
clone_size: .; v_call: TRBV6-1; j_call: TRBJ1-2; d_call: .; cdr3_aa: CASSEGGVNYGYTF; cdr3_nt: TGTGCCAGCAGTGAGGGTGGGGTCAACTATGGCTACACCTTC
clone_size: .; v_call: TRBV7-9; j_call: TRBJ1-6; d_call: .; cdr3_aa: CASSPDYNSPLHF; cdr3_nt: TGTGCCAGCAGCCCTGATTATAATTCACCCCTCCACTTT
clone_size: once; v_call: TRBV2; j_call: TRBJ2-7; d_call: TRBD1; cdr3_aa: CASSGDSPYEQYF; cdr3_nt: TGTGCCAGCAGTGGGGACAGCCCCTACGAGCAGTACTTC
clone_size: .; v_call: TRBV5-8; j_call: TRBJ1-5; d_call: TRBD1; cdr3_aa: CASSPGTGKELGNQPQHF; cdr3_nt: TGTGCCAGCAGCCCCGGGACAGGGAAGGAGCTTGGCAATCAGCCCCAGCATTTT
clone_size: .; v_call: TRBV6-6; j_call: TRBJ1-5; d_call: .; cdr3_aa: CASSYFGGPNQPQHF; cdr3_nt: TGTGCCAGCAGTTATTTCGGGGGCCCTAATCAGCCCCAGCATTTT
clone_size: .; v_call: TRBV18; j_call: TRBJ1-1; d_call: .; cdr3_aa: CASSPGRGTEAFF; cdr3_nt: TGTGCCAGCTCACCGGGTCGGGGGACTGAAGCTTTCTTT
clone_size: .; v_call: TRBV7-2; j_call: TRBJ1-2; d_call: .; cdr3_aa: CASSARPQGYTF; cdr3_nt: TGTGCCAGCAGCGCCCGACCCCAGGGCTACACCTTC
clone_size: .; v_call: TRBV7-2; j_call: TRBJ2-1; d_call: TRBD2; cdr3_aa: CASSLGGRGNEQFF; cdr3_nt: TGTGCCAGCAGCTTGGGCGGGAGAGGAAATGAGCAGTTCTTC
clone_size: .; v_call: TRBV6-1; j_call: TRBJ1-2; d_call: .; cdr3_aa: CASSEGEGRNNYGYTF; cdr3_nt: TGTGCCAGCAGTGAAGGGGAAGGCAGGAACAACTATGGCTACACCTTC
clone_size: .; v_call: TRBV30; j_call: TRBJ2-1; d_call: .; cdr3_aa: CAWSEFSAGYEQFF; cdr3_nt: TGTGCCTGGAGTGAGTTTAGCGCGGGATATGAGCAGTTCTTC
clone_size: .; v_call: TRBV5-1; j_call: TRBJ2-3; d_call: .; cdr3_aa: CASSLPMTADTQYF; cdr3_nt: TGCGCCAGCAGCTTGCCGATGACTGCAGATACGCAGTATTTT
clone_size: .; v_call: TRBV15; j_call: TRBJ2-7; d_call: TRBD1; cdr3_aa: CATRRDSLGAYEQYF; cdr3_nt: TGTGCCACCAGGAGGGACAGTCTAGGGGCCTACGAGCAGTACTTC